A single sample is the source of the 16 T cell receptor beta chains below, sequenced in a study of T-cell reconstitution after alpha-beta-depleted transplantation in children. This sample's TCRbeta library carried unique molecular identifier barcodes. A single record per CDR3 protein comes from TCRdb applying MiXCR to the PCR reads. The table shows about 580,000 distinct CDR3 sequences, with roughly 30% occurring only once. Sample: PBMCs, taken before TCRalphabeta/CD19-depleted stem cell transplant. These receptors were taken from a boy under two years old with Wiskott-Aldrich syndrome, due to receive a stem cell transplant.

This clonotype was observed a handful of times. The gene calls are TRBV2 and TRBJ2-3; 8 positions match TRBD1. CDR1 is SNHLY and CDR2 is FYNNEI in the germline V gene. There are 14 residues in the CDR3. V lost 6 bases to trimming and J lost 6 bases; unmatched junction nucleotides: 8. CDR3 in DNA: TGTGCCAGCAGGAACGGACAGGGTTCGGATACGCAGTATTTT. It encodes CASRNGQGSDTQYF.

This chain links TRBV12-3 or TRBV12-4 with TRBJ2-3; TRBD1 agrees at 7 bases. This CDR3 has 13 residues. V lost 7 bases and J lost 4; bases outside the gene matches: 5. CDR3 DNA: TGTGCCAGCACCGCAACAGGGGCAGATACGCAGTATTTT. Its protein product is CASTATGADTQYF.

V usage is TRBV30 and J usage is TRBJ2-1; 13 nucleotides line up with TRBD2. Looked up from germline, CDR1 is GTSNPN and CDR2 is SVGIG (reference sequence). This CDR3 is built from 16 residues. Trimming at V came to 0 bases and at J to 4 bases, leaving 3 bases not matched to a gene. The CDR3 DNA reads as TGTGCCTGGAGTGTTTGGACTAGCGGGAGTTACAATGAGCAGTTCTTC. It specifies CAWSVWTSGSYNEQFF.

The rearrangement links TRBV7-6 to TRBJ2-7; D gene ambiguous. The CDR3 contains 14 residues. Trimming stripped 3 bases from V and 1 base from J, with 10 bases between. CDR1 and CDR2 (germline): SGHVS, FNYEAQ. The CDR3 DNA is TGTGCCAGCAGCTTTTCGTTCAGTTCCTACGAGCAGTACTTC. Translating gives CASSFSFSSYEQYF.

This clonotype was found a few times. V usage is TRBV5-1 and J usage is TRBJ2-5; a weak D match, TRBD2 (6 bases). The CDR3 covers 14 residues. V lost 3 bases to trimming and J lost 4 bases, with 13 bases between them. Looked up from germline, CDR1 is SGHRS and CDR2 is YFSETQ. The CDR3 nucleotides are TGCGCCAGCAGCTGGTCAACCGGGGGAGAGACCCAGTACTTC. Its protein product is CASSWSTGGETQYF.

Only a few counts were recorded for this clonotype. The rearrangement joins TRBV10-3 to TRBJ1-3; 10 positions match TRBD1. V dropped 7 bases and J dropped 4; count of bases not matched to a gene: 4. This CDR3 is 14 amino acids long. The germline V gene encodes CDR1 ENHRY and CDR2 SYGVKD. CDR3: CAINRDRGGNTIYF. CDR3 sequence (DNA): TGTGCCATCAACCGGGACAGGGGCGGAAACACCATATATTTT.

This clonotype was seen more than once but under ten times. The chain carries TRBV29-1 and TRBJ2-7; D call uncertain. Germline lookup yields CDR1 SQVTM and CDR2 ANQGSEA. Trimming pared 7 bases from V and 4 bases from J, leaving 14 bases between. This CDR3 has 12 amino acids. The chain's CDR3 is CSARSSLYEQYF. CDR3 DNA sequence: TGCAGCGCCCGGTCCTCACTTTACGAGCAGTACTTC.

The chain recombines TRBV12-3 or TRBV12-4 with TRBJ2-7; 9 nucleotides agree with TRBD1. The CDR3 totals 17 residues. The V segment lost 3 bases and the J segment 4 bases; nucleotides outside the gene matches: 13. DNA of the CDR3: TGTGCCAGCAGTTTCCCAACCCCGGACAGGGGAATTTACGAGCAGTACTTC. Its translation is CASSFPTPDRGIYEQYF.

This clonotype was found a few times. V gene TRBV20-1 combines with J gene TRBJ2-4; 11 bases match TRBD2. The V and J ends lost 5 bases and 6 bases, in that order; junction bases with no gene match: 3. The CDR3 consists of 13 residues. Looked up from germline, CDR1 is DFQATT and CDR2 is SNEGSKA (reference sequence). CDR3: CSAPGLAGNIQYF. The CDR3 nucleotides are TGCAGTGCTCCTGGACTAGCGGGAAACATTCAGTACTTC.

The sample holds a few counts of this clonotype. The chain couples TRBV5-5 to TRBJ2-7; 8 bases fit TRBD1. The V gene end was trimmed by 1 base and the J gene end by 6 bases; junction bases not matched to a gene: 6. The CDR3 has 14 amino acids. CDR1 is SGHKS, CDR2 YYEKEE, per germline (reference sequence). The CDR3 region is CASSLKDRAGEQYF. The CDR3 region has the DNA TGTGCCAGCAGCTTGAAGGACAGGGCTGGCGAGCAGTACTTC.

The table lists this clonotype with a few counts. The V and J genes are TRBV11-2 and TRBJ2-7; D not certain. The CDR3 contains 14 residues. The V and J ends lost 3 bases and 3 bases respectively, with 12 bases between them. CDR1 and CDR2 (germline): SGHAT, FQNNGV. CDR3 amino acids: CASSFSNSLYEQYF. CDR3 in DNA: TGTGCCAGCAGCTTCTCGAACTCCCTCTACGAGCAGTACTTC.

CDR3 DNA: TGTGCCAGCAACACGGGCGGGAACACTGAAGCTTTCTTT. Translated, it gives CASNTGGNTEAFF. The rearrangement links TRBV12-3 or TRBV12-4 to TRBJ1-1; no reliable D call. The CDR3 is made up of 13 amino acids. V was shortened by 7 bases and J by 1 base, with 10 bases between the two germline ends.

This clonotype has a handful of counts. The chain recombines TRBV12-3 or TRBV12-4 with TRBJ1-1, with a weak D call TRBD1 (5 bases). There are 14 residues in the CDR3. Trimming removed 3 bases at V and 8 bases at J, with 16 bases between. CDR3 DNA sequence: TGTGCCAGCAGTTTCTCAGGGAGGGTTTCGGAAGCTTTCTTT. Protein: CASSFSGRVSEAFF.

J is TRBJ2-7 and V is TRBV29-1; possible D gene TRBD2, 5 bases. CDR3 length: 15 residues. Germline loops: CDR1 SQVTM, CDR2 ANQGSEA. The ends were cut back, 4 bases at V and 0 bases at J, with 16 bases in the middle. Here the CDR3 DNA reads TGCAGCGTTGTTCGGGGTGCGGAGAGCTCCTACGAGCAGTACTTC. Amino acids: CSVVRGAESSYEQYF.

This clonotype was seen more than once but under ten times. V is TRBV3-1 and J is TRBJ2-7; tentative D call: TRBD1 (8 bases). Trimming left V 2 bases short and J 3 bases short, with 14 bases between. The CDR3 consists of 15 residues. Germline V lookup: CDR1 LGHDT, CDR2 YNNKEL (reference sequence). The CDR3 nucleotides are TGTGCCAGCAGCCAACTGGGAGGGACAGGCTACGAGCAGTACTTC. Its translation is CASSQLGGTGYEQYF.

The chain employs TRBV20-1 and TRBJ1-3; D may be TRBD1 (6 bases). This CDR3 is 13 amino acids long. V was cut by 5 bases and J by 2 bases, with 10 bases left in between. Germline CDR1 is DFQATT and CDR2 is SNEGSKA (reference sequence). The CDR3 bases are TGCAGTGCTGTAAGGGGGACTGGAAACACCATATATTTT. Protein: CSAVRGTGNTIYF.